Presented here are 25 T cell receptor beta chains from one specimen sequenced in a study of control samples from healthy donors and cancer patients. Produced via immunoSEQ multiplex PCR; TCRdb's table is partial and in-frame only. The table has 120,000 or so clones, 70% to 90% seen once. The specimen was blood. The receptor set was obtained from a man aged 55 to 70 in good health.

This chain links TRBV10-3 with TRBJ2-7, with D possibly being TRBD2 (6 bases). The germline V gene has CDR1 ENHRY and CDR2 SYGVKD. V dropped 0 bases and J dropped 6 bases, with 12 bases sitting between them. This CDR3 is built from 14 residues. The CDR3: CAISESTAGPEQYF. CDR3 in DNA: TGTGCCATCAGTGAGTCGACGGCGGGACCCGAGCAGTACTTC.

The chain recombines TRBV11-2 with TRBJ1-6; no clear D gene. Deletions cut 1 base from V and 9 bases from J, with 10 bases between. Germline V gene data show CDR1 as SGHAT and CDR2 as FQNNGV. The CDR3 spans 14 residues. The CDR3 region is CASSLAGLGSPLHF. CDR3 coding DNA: TGTGCCAGCAGCTTAGCCGGGTTGGGTTCACCCCTCCACTTT.

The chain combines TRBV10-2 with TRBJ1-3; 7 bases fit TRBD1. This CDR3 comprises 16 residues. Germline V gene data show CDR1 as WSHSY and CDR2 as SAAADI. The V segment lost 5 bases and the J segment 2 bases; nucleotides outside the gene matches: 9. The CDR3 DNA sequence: TGCGCCAGCAGTTTCTCCCAGGGGGAAACTGGAAACACCATATATTTT. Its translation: CASSFSQGETGNTIYF.

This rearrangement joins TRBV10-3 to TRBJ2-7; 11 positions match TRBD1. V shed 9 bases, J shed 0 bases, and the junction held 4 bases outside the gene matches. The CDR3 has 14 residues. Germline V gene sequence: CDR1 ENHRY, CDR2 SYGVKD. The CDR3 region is CAIGDRGDSYEQYF. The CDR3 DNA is TGTGCCATAGGGGACAGGGGGGACTCCTACGAGCAGTACTTC.

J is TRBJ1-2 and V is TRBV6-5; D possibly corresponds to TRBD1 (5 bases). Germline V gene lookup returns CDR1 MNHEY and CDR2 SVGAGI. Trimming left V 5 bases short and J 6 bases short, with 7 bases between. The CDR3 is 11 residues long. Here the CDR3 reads CASSQGNGYTF. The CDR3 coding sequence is TGTGCCAGCAGTCAGGGCAATGGCTACACCTTC.

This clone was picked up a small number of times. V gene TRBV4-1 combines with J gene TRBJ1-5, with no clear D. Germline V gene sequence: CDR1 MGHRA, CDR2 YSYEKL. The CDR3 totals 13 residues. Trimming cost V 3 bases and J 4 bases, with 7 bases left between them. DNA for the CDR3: TGCGCCAGCAGCCACGTAGGGAATCAGCCCCAGCATTTT. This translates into CASSHVGNQPQHF.

The CDR3 sequence is CASSLGTSGGYEQYF. DNA of the CDR3: TGTGCCAGCAGCCTAGGGACTAGCGGGGGCTACGAGCAGTACTTC. The V call is TRBV7-8, the J call TRBJ2-7; 14 positions match TRBD2. The CDR3 loop spans 15 amino acids. Germline lookup yields CDR1 SGHVS and CDR2 FQNEAQ. The J segment lost 3 bases and the V segment lost 5 bases, leaving 3 bases of the junction unmatched. Drawing the rest from reference TRBV7-8 and TRBJ2-7, the complete variable domain is GAGVSQSPRYKVAKRGQDVALRCDPISGHVSLFWYQQALGQGPEFLTYFQNEAQLDKSGLPSDRFFAERPEGSVSTLKIQRTQQEDSAVYLCASSLGTSGGYEQYFGPGTRLTVT.

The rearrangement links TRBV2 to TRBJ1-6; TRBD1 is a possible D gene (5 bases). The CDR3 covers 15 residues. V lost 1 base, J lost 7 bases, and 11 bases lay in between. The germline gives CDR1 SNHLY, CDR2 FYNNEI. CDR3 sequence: CASSEEATGNSPLHF. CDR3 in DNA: TGTGCCAGCAGTGAAGAGGCAACAGGAAATTCACCCCTCCACTTT.

CDR3 sequence (DNA): TGTGCCAGCAGCTCCCAGACAGGGGGCATCGGGGAGCTGTTTTTT. This sequence encodes CASSSQTGGIGELFF. The rearrangement links TRBV7-6 to TRBJ2-2; 10 positions agree with TRBD1. The length of the CDR3 is 15 residues. V gave up 4 bases and J gave up 7 bases; unmatched junction bases: 6. Per the germline V gene, CDR1 is SGHVS and CDR2 is FNYEAQ.

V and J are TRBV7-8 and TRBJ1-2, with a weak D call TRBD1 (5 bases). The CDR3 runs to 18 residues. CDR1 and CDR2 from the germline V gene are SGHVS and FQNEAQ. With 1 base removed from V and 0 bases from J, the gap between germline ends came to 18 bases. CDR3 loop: CASSLGSIGTATNYGYTF. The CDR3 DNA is TGTGCCAGCAGCTTAGGGTCTATTGGGACGGCGACTAACTATGGCTACACCTTC. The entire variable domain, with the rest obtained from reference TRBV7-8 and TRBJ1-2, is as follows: GAGVSQSPRYKVAKRGQDVALRCDPISGHVSLFWYQQALGQGPEFLTYFQNEAQLDKSGLPSDRFFAERPEGSVSTLKIQRTQQEDSAVYLCASSLGSIGTATNYGYTFGSGTRLTVV.

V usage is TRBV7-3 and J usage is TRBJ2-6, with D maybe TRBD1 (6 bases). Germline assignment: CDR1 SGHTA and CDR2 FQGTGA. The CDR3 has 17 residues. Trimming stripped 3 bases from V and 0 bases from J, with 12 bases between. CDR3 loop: CASSFLTGSSGANVLTF. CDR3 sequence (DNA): TGTGCCAGCAGCTTCTTGACAGGTAGCTCTGGGGCCAACGTCCTGACTTTC.

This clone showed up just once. The CDR3 reads CASLTGKTTNEKLFF. CDR3 DNA sequence: TGTGCCAGCCTGACAGGAAAGACAACTAATGAAAAACTGTTTTTT. The chain has TRBV6-5 and TRBJ1-4, with D possibly matching TRBD1 (6 bases). Germline assignment: CDR1 MNHEY and CDR2 SVGAGI. There are 15 residues in the CDR3. V dropped 8 bases and J dropped 0 bases, with 13 bases sitting between them.

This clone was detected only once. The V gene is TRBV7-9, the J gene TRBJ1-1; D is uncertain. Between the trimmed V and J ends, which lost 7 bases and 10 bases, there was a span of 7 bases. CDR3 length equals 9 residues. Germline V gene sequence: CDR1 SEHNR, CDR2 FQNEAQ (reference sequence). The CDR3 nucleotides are TGTGCCAGCAACCCCGTAGCTTTCTTT. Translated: CASNPVAFF.

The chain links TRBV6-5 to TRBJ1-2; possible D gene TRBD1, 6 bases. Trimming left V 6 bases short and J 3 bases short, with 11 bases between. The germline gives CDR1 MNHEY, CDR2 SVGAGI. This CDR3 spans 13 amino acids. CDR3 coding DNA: TGTGCCAGCAGCGGACAGTCGTACTATGGCTACACCTTC. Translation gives CASSGQSYYGYTF.

This CDR3 reads CASSLVQGGVGTEAFF. The CDR3 nucleotides read TGTGCCAGCAGCTTAGTTCAGGGTGGGGTAGGGACTGAAGCTTTCTTT. This chain connects TRBV7-3 to TRBJ1-1; TRBD1 might be the D (5 bases). V dropped 2 bases and J dropped 5 bases, with 18 bases sitting between them. Germline lookup yields CDR1 SGHTA and CDR2 FQGTGA. CDR3 length equals 16 residues.

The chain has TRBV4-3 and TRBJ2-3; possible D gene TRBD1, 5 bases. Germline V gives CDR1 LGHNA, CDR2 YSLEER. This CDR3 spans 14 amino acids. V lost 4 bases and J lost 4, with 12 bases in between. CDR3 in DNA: TGCGCCAGCAGCCCTTTCAGGGCCCCAGATACGCAGTATTTT. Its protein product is CASSPFRAPDTQYF.

This CDR3 is CASTLNTNRAKQYF. Written as DNA, the CDR3 is TGTGCCAGCACCCTTAACACCAACAGGGCTAAGCAGTACTTC. V and J are TRBV3-1 (or the pseudogene TRBV3-2) and TRBJ2-7; D is possibly TRBD1 (6 bases). Trimming pared 7 bases from V and 8 bases from J, leaving 21 bases between. The CDR3 is 14 residues long. From germline, CDR1 is LGHDT and CDR2 YNNKEL (reference sequence).

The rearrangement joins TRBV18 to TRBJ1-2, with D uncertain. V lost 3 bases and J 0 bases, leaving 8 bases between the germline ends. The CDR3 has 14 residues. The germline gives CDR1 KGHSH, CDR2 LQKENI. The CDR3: CASSPWGANYGYTF. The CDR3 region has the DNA TGTGCCAGCTCACCCTGGGGAGCTAACTATGGCTACACCTTC.

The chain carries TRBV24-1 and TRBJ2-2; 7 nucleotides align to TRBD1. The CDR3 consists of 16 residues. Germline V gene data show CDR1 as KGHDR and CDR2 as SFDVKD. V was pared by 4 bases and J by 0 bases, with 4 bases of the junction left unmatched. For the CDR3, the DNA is TGTGCCACCAGTGAGACGACAGGGACGAACACCGGGGAGCTGTTTTTT. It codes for CATSETTGTNTGELFF.

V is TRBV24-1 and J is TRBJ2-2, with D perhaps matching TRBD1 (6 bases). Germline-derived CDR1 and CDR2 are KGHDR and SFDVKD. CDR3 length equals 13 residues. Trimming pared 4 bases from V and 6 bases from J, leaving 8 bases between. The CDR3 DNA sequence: TGTGCCACCAGTGAAAACAGGGCCGGGGAGCTGTTTTTT. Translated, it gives CATSENRAGELFF.

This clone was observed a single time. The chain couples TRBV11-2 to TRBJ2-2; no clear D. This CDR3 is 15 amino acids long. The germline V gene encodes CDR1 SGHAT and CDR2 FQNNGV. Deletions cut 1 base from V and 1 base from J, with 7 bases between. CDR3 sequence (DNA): TGTGCCAGCAGCTTAGGGGCGGTGAACACCGGGGAGCTGTTTTTT. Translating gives CASSLGAVNTGELFF.

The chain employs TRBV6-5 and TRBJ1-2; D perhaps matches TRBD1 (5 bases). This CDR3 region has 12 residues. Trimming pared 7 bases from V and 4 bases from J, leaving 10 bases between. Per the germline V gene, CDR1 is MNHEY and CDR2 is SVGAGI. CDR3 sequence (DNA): TGTGCCAGCACGGAGAGGGGCTATGGCTACACCTTC. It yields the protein CASTERGYGYTF.

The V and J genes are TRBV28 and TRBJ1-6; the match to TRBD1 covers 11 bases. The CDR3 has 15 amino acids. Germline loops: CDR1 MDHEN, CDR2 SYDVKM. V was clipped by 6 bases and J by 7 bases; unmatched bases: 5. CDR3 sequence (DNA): TGTGCCAGCAGGGGACAGGGGGAGCAGAATTCACCCCTCCACTTT. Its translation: CASRGQGEQNSPLHF.

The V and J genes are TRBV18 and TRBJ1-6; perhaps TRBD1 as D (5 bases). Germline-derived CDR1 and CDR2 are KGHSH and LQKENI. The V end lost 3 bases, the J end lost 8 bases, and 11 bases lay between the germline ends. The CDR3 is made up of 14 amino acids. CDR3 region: CASSPMGVDSPLHF. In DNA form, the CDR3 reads TGTGCCAGCTCACCTATGGGGGTAGATTCACCCCTCCACTTT.

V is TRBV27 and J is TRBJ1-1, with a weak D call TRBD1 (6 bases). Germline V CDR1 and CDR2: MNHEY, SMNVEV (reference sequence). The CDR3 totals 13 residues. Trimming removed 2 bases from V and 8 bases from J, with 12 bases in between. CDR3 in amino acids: CASSLRGGREAFF. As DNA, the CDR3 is TGTGCCAGCAGTTTAAGGGGGGGCAGGGAAGCTTTCTTT.